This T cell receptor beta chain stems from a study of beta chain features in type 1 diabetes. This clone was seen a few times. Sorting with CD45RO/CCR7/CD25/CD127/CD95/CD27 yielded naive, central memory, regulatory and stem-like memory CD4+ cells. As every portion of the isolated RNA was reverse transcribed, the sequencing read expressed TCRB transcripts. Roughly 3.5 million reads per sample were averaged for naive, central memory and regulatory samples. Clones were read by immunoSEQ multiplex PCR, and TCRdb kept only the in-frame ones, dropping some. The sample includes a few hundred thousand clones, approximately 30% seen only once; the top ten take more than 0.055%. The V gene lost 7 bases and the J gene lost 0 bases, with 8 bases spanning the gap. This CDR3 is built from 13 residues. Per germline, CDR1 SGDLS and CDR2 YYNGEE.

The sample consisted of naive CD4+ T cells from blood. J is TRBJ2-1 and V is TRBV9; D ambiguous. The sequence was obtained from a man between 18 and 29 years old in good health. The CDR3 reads CASSSNSYNEQFF. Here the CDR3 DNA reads TGTGCCAGCTCGTCTAACTCCTACAATGAGCAGTTCTTC.